Each of the 18 T cell receptor beta chains below was sequenced from the same sample in a study of OX40 agonist ivuxolimab in advanced cancers. The assay was immunoSEQ multiplex PCR, and TCRdb's table has in-frame clones only and misses some. The sample shows 35,000 to 45,000 clones, 80% to 90% of them seen only once. This specimen consisted of CD4+ or CD8+ T cells sorted from blood, obtained in a trial of the OX40 agonist ivuxolimab. All receptors come from an adult with an advanced solid tumor such as melanoma, head and neck, liver or kidney cancer.

The chain links TRBV28 to TRBJ1-2; TRBD1 aligns across 9 bases. The V gene's germline CDR1 is MDHEN and CDR2 SYDVKM. There are 15 residues in the CDR3. Trimming removed 5 bases from V and 8 bases from J; junction bases left unmatched: 12. This chain's CDR3 is CASSTGQGTVYGYTF. DNA of the CDR3: TGTGCCAGCAGTACGGGACAGGGTACCGTATACGGCTACACCTTC.

The chain combines TRBV30 with TRBJ2-7; no definite D call. The CDR3 spans 14 residues. The germline V and J ends were trimmed by 3 bases and 2 bases, with 14 bases remaining between them. Germline CDR1 is GTSNPN and CDR2 is SVGIG (reference sequence). The CDR3 region is CAWSSQDETYEQYF. The CDR3 coding sequence is TGTGCCTGGAGCTCCCAGGATGAGACCTACGAGCAGTACTTC.

The V and J genes are TRBV19 and TRBJ2-7, with 7 nucleotides matching TRBD1. From germline, CDR1 is LNHDA and CDR2 SQIVND (reference sequence). With V trimmed by 9 bases and J by 3 bases, 5 bases remained unmatched. This CDR3 region has 12 residues. DNA of the CDR3: TGTGCCAGACAGGGGCGACTCTACGAGCAGTACTTC. This sequence encodes CARQGRLYEQYF.

The rearrangement joins TRBV4-2 to TRBJ1-2; D unresolved. CDR3 length equals 12 residues. Germline CDR1 is LGHNA and CDR2 is YNFKEQ. V shed 0 bases and J shed 10 bases, with 9 bases lying between them. The DNA for the CDR3 is TGTGCCAGCAGCCAAGATCAAAGAACCTACACCTTC. It is translated as CASSQDQRTYTF.

This clone was detected a few times. The rearrangement joins TRBV7-9 to TRBJ1-2; no firm D call. Trimming left V 4 bases short and J 3 bases short, with 9 bases between. Germline CDR1 is SEHNR and CDR2 is FQNEAQ (reference sequence). CDR3 length equals 13 residues. As DNA, the CDR3 is TGTGCCAGCAGCTCACTGGAGGACTATGGCTACACCTTC. Translated: CASSSLEDYGYTF.

This clone was picked up a small number of times. The chain links TRBV6-5 to TRBJ2-7, with a tentative D call TRBD2 (6 bases). The CDR3 runs 14 residues. CDR1 is MNHEY and CDR2 is SVGAGI in the germline V gene. The ends were cut back, 5 bases at V and 6 bases at J, with 17 bases in the middle. Written as DNA, the CDR3 is TGTGCCAGCAGTGAACGGCAGGCGGGGAGCGAGCAGTACTTC. This encodes CASSERQAGSEQYF.

The rearrangement joins TRBV28 to TRBJ2-7; tentative D call: TRBD2 (6 bases). Trimming took 2 bases from V and 2 from J, leaving 10 bases between them. This CDR3 is built from 14 residues. Germline V gene lookup returns CDR1 MDHEN and CDR2 SYDVKM. The CDR3 is CASSLSLATYEQYF. The CDR3 coding sequence is TGTGCCAGCAGTTTAAGCCTAGCGACCTACGAGCAGTACTTC.

The V call is TRBV5-5, the J call TRBJ1-3; D remains ambiguous. The germline CDR1 and CDR2 sequences are SGHKS and YYEKEE (reference sequence). The CDR3 spans 17 residues. The V end was cut by 2 bases, the J end by 0 bases, with 15 bases between. The CDR3: CASSLRVGRSSGNTIYF. The CDR3 DNA follows: TGTGCCAGCAGCTTACGGGTGGGAAGATCCTCTGGAAACACCATATATTTT.

This clone was detected only once. The chain employs TRBV19 and TRBJ1-1; 11 bases align to TRBD1. With V trimmed by 6 bases and J by 10 bases, 16 bases remained unmatched. This CDR3 is built from 16 residues. Germline values: CDR1 LNHDA, CDR2 SQIVND (reference sequence). The CDR3 loop reads CASRSDRGRGVAAAFF. The DNA for the CDR3 is TGTGCCAGTAGATCGGACAGGGGGCGCGGGGTTGCGGCAGCTTTCTTT.

The table lists this clone with a few counts. The J gene is TRBJ2-7, the V gene TRBV4-1; a possible D gene is TRBD1 (6 bases). Per germline, CDR1 MGHRA and CDR2 YSYEKL. The CDR3 consists of 16 residues. Trimming removed 1 base from V and 7 bases from J, with 20 bases in between. CDR3 sequence reads: CASSQGNRAGRGEQYF. CDR3 in DNA: TGCGCCAGCAGCCAAGGTAACAGGGCGGGTCGCGGGGAGCAGTACTTC.

A few counts support this clone. The V gene is TRBV30, the J gene TRBJ2-5; D might be TRBD1 (6 bases). The CDR3 sequence is 13 residues long. The germline CDR1 and CDR2 sequences are GTSNPN and SVGIG (reference sequence). Deletions cut 5 bases from V and 6 bases from J, with 16 bases between. CDR3 protein: CAWDTGMAKTQYF. CDR3 nucleotides: TGTGCCTGGGACACAGGGATGGCAAAGACCCAGTACTTC.

This chain uses TRBV4-1 with TRBJ2-5; 10 positions agree with TRBD2. The CDR3 extends over 15 amino acids. Per the germline V gene, CDR1 is MGHRA and CDR2 is YSYEKL. V shed 2 bases and J 11 bases; nucleotides not matched to a gene: 11. The CDR3 is CASSQNLAGVEEQYF. As DNA, the CDR3 is TGCGCCAGCAGCCAAAATCTAGCGGGGGTGGAAGAGCAGTACTTC.

This chain connects TRBV4-3 to TRBJ1-4; 9 bases line up with TRBD1. The V gene's germline CDR1 is LGHNA and CDR2 YSLEER. The CDR3 spans 14 residues. After removal of 4 bases from V and 8 bases from J, the junction contained 5 bases not matched to a gene. Written as DNA, the CDR3 is TGCGCCAGCAGCCGGGACAGGGTTGGGGAAAAACTGTTTTTT. This encodes CASSRDRVGEKLFF.

The rearrangement links TRBV28 to TRBJ1-3; D ambiguous. V was pared by 2 bases and J by 3 bases, with 8 bases between. Germline V gene lookup returns CDR1 MDHEN and CDR2 SYDVKM. This CDR3 has 14 residues. The CDR3 reads CASSLGGRGNTIYF. The CDR3 DNA follows: TGTGCCAGCAGTTTAGGAGGTCGTGGAAACACCATATATTTT.

The gene calls are TRBV7-2 and TRBJ2-1; TRBD2 agrees at 10 bases. Germline CDR1 and CDR2: SGHTA and FQGNSA. This CDR3 is 16 amino acids long. J was trimmed by 8 bases and V by 5 bases; bases with no gene match: 12. CDR3 coding DNA: TGTGCCAGCAGCCCCCGGTCTAGCGGGGGTGGGGATGAGCAGTTCTTC. It is translated as CASSPRSSGGGDEQFF. The entire variable domain, with the rest obtained from reference TRBV7-2 and TRBJ2-1, is as follows: GAGVSQSPSNKVTEKGKDVELRCDPISGHTALYWYRQSLGQGLEFLIYFQGNSAPDKSGLPSDRFSAERTGGSVSTLTIQRTQQEDSAVYLCASSPRSSGGGDEQFFGPGTRLTVL.

This chain joins TRBV30 and TRBJ1-2; possible D gene TRBD1, 6 bases. This CDR3 has 13 amino acids. Germline V gives CDR1 GTSNPN, CDR2 SVGIG (reference sequence). The ends were cut back, 2 bases at V and 7 bases at J, with 14 bases in the middle. The CDR3 nucleotides are TGTGCCTGGAGTACCCAGGGGAGCGGTGGCTACACCTTC. It encodes CAWSTQGSGGYTF.

V is TRBV29-1 and J is TRBJ1-4; TRBD1 is a possible D gene (6 bases). The CDR3 spans 15 residues. Looked up from germline, CDR1 is SQVTM and CDR2 is ANQGSEA. V gave up 7 bases and J gave up 8 bases, with 23 bases separating them. CDR3 nucleotides: TGCAGCGCCGCGGCGTTTGGGGGCGCGGGGGAAAAACTGTTTTTT. Translation: CSAAAFGGAGEKLFF. Variable domain in full (rest from reference TRBV29-1 and TRBJ1-4): SAVISQKPSRDICQRGTSLTIQCQVDSQVTMMFWYRQQPGQSLTLIATANQGSEATYESGFVIDKFPISRPNLTFSTLTVSNMSPEDSSIYLCSAAAFGGAGEKLFFGSGTQLSVL.

This rearrangement joins TRBV30 to TRBJ2-3, with D possibly matching TRBD2 (6 bases). CDR3 size: 16 residues. CDR1 is GTSNPN, CDR2 SVGIG, per germline (reference sequence). Trimming cost V 3 bases and J 6 bases, with 22 bases left between them. The chain's CDR3 is CAWSTKLALTRDTQYF. The CDR3 region has the DNA TGTGCCTGGAGCACAAAACTAGCCCTAACGCGGGATACGCAGTATTTT.